The 24 T cell receptor beta chains in this list originate from one sample, sequenced in a study of blood T cell repertoires in COVID-19. This table comes from immunoSEQ multiplex PCR, and its TCRdb copy is limited to in-frame clones, with some not included. In the table there are roughly 200,000 clones, 84% of which are singletons. Sequencing was carried out using peripheral blood. Receptors originate from a woman older than 75 with active or convalescent COVID-19.

The table lists this clone with a few counts. CDR3 in DNA: TGTGCCAGCAGCCAAGACACTTCAACTAATGAAAAACTGTTTTTT. It specifies CASSQDTSTNEKLFF. V usage is TRBV11-1 and J usage is TRBJ1-4; D not resolved. This CDR3 is 15 amino acids long. Trimming removed 5 bases from V and 0 bases from J, with 10 bases in between. Germline V gives CDR1 SGHAT, CDR2 FQDESV (reference sequence).

The chain employs TRBV19 and TRBJ2-1, with 11 nucleotides matching TRBD2. This CDR3 has 15 residues. After removal of 3 bases from V and 6 bases from J, the junction contained 4 bases not matched to a gene. Per the germline V gene, CDR1 is LNHDA and CDR2 is SQIVND (reference sequence). CDR3 in amino acids: CASSMGSGRANEQFF. DNA for the CDR3: TGTGCCAGTAGTATGGGTAGCGGGAGGGCCAATGAGCAGTTCTTC.

The chain employs TRBV11-3 and TRBJ2-5, with 10 positions matching TRBD2. The ends lost 2 bases at V and 4 bases at J; junction bases unmatched: 7. Germline CDR1 is SGHNT and CDR2 is YENEEA. The CDR3 is 16 residues long. This chain's CDR3 is CASSLRASGSTETQYF. The CDR3, as DNA: TGTGCCAGCAGCTTACGGGCTAGCGGGAGCACAGAGACCCAGTACTTC. The whole variable domain, remainder taken from reference TRBV11-3 and TRBJ2-5, is EAGVVQSPRYKIIEKKQPVAFWCNPISGHNTLYWYLQNLGQGPELLIRYENEEAVDDSQLPKDRFSAERLKGVDSTLKIQPAELGDSAVYLCASSLRASGSTETQYFGPGTRLLVL.

This chain joins TRBV25-1 and TRBJ1-1; the match to TRBD1 covers 11 bases. Germline lookup yields CDR1 MGHDK and CDR2 SYGVNS. The J segment lost 4 bases and the V segment lost 4 bases, leaving 5 bases of the junction unmatched. This CDR3 contains 15 residues. The CDR3 DNA follows: TGTGCCAGCAGTGCTCTAGGACAGGGGGCCACTGAAGCTTTCTTT. Its translation: CASSALGQGATEAFF.

This chain uses TRBV14 with TRBJ2-7, with 7 bases that match TRBD2. With V trimmed by 5 bases and J by 9 bases, 28 bases remained unmatched. This CDR3 spans 19 amino acids. Per germline, CDR1 SGHDN and CDR2 FVKESK. This CDR3 is CASSEKRTRRDHGPLGQYF. CDR3 DNA: TGTGCCAGCAGCGAAAAGAGGACTAGGAGGGACCACGGTCCACTGGGGCAGTACTTC. Together with reference TRBV14 and TRBJ2-7, the CDR3 gives the full variable domain: EAGVTQFPSHSVIEKGQTVTLRCDPISGHDNLYWYRRVMGKEIKFLLHFVKESKQDESGMPNNRFLAERTGGTYSTLKVQPAELEDSGVYFCASSEKRTRRDHGPLGQYFGPGTRLTVT.

The chain is built from TRBV24-1 and TRBJ1-5; the D is unclear. The CDR3 contains 14 residues. CDR1 KGHDR and CDR2 SFDVKD come from the germline V gene. The V end was cut by 4 bases, the J end by 0 bases, with 6 bases between. CDR3: CATSEAYSNQPQHF. The CDR3 region has the DNA TGTGCCACCAGTGAAGCTTATAGCAATCAGCCCCAGCATTTT.

The chain links TRBV29-1 to TRBJ1-2; perhaps TRBD1 as D (6 bases). Germline V gene data show CDR1 as SQVTM and CDR2 as ANQGSEA. The CDR3 loop spans 14 amino acids. The V end lost 6 bases, the J end lost 8 bases, and 22 bases lay between the germline ends. CDR3 bases: TGCAGCGTCGGACAGTTTGGGTTCCTTCGGGGCTACACCTTC. Translation gives CSVGQFGFLRGYTF.

The chain recombines TRBV20-1 with TRBJ1-1; D unclear. V dropped 3 bases and J dropped 10 bases, with 12 bases sitting between them. Germline V gene data show CDR1 as DFQATT and CDR2 as SNEGSKA (reference sequence). The CDR3 is 11 residues long. In DNA, the CDR3 is TGCAGTGCTAGTTTTGGGCGGGGAGCTTTCTTT. Residues: CSASFGRGAFF.

The V and J genes are TRBV6-6 and TRBJ2-3, with 9 bases aligning to TRBD1. V lost 5 bases and J lost 0; bases outside the gene matches: 6. The CDR3 has 16 amino acids. Germline V gene data show CDR1 as MNHNY and CDR2 as SVGAGI (reference sequence). The CDR3 sequence is CASSTGDRGSTDTQYF. In nucleotides, the CDR3 is TGTGCCAGCAGTACCGGAGACAGGGGGAGCACAGATACGCAGTATTTT.

This chain uses TRBV27 with TRBJ2-6; perhaps TRBD1 as D (6 bases). Trimming removed 3 bases at V and 2 bases at J, with 17 bases between. Germline V lookup: CDR1 MNHEY, CDR2 SMNVEV (reference sequence). The CDR3 consists of 18 residues. The CDR3 loop is CASSFNYRATTGANVLTF. Here the CDR3 DNA reads TGTGCCAGCAGTTTCAACTACAGGGCAACGACTGGGGCCAACGTCCTGACTTTC.

The J gene is TRBJ2-7, the V gene TRBV7-2; D is possibly TRBD2 (6 bases). Germline V CDR1 and CDR2: SGHTA, FQGNSA. The CDR3 consists of 15 residues. With 1 base removed from V and 3 bases from J, the gap between germline ends came to 13 bases. Here the CDR3 reads CASSLVARDIYEQYF. CDR3 sequence (DNA): TGTGCCAGCAGCTTAGTGGCGCGGGATATCTACGAGCAGTACTTC.

The chain is built from TRBV28 and TRBJ1-5; weak D call: TRBD1 (6 bases). The length of the CDR3 is 15 residues. Germline CDR1 MDHEN, CDR2 SYDVKM. V lost 6 bases and J lost 2, with 14 bases in between. CDR3 nucleotides: TGTGCCAGCAGGCCAGGGGCGGGCGGCAATCAGCCCCAGCATTTT. Protein sequence: CASRPGAGGNQPQHF.

The chain recombines TRBV19 with TRBJ2-7; 7 positions agree with TRBD1. CDR3 length: 18 amino acids. The germline V gene encodes CDR1 LNHDA and CDR2 SQIVND (reference sequence). With V trimmed by 1 base and J by 3 bases, 15 bases remained unmatched. The CDR3 is CASSIAFPTEDRLYEQYF. The DNA for the CDR3 is TGTGCCAGTAGTATAGCCTTCCCGACGGAGGACAGGCTCTACGAGCAGTACTTC.

The gene calls are TRBV4-1 and TRBJ2-5; D is ambiguous. Between the trimmed V and J ends, which lost 0 bases and 4 bases, there was a span of 9 bases. The CDR3 contains 14 residues. Germline CDR1 and CDR2: MGHRA and YSYEKL. The CDR3 sequence is CASSQDVSRETQYF. CDR3 nucleotide sequence: TGCGCCAGCAGCCAAGATGTTAGTCGAGAGACCCAGTACTTC.

V is TRBV28 and J is TRBJ2-1, with TRBD2 matching 8 bases. Trimming cost V 9 bases and J 10 bases; bases outside gene matches: 11. Germline-derived CDR1 and CDR2 are MDHEN and SYDVKM. The CDR3 covers 13 residues. CDR3 nucleotide sequence: TGTGCCAGTTCGAGCGGGAGTTATGCCGAGCAGTTCTTC. Translation gives CASSSGSYAEQFF.

The chain employs TRBV5-1 and TRBJ2-7, with 8 bases identical to TRBD1. After removal of 3 bases from V and 5 bases from J, the junction contained 16 bases not matched to a gene. This CDR3 region has 17 residues. CDR1 SGHRS and CDR2 YFSETQ come from the germline V gene. The CDR3 reads CASSSNLNRGTGDEQYF. The CDR3 nucleotides are TGCGCCAGCAGCTCGAACTTGAACAGGGGGACCGGGGACGAGCAGTACTTC.

V usage is TRBV30 and J usage is TRBJ2-1; TRBD1 matches 10 bases. V shed 0 bases and J 7 bases; nucleotides not matched to a gene: 9. Germline CDR1 reads GTSNPN; CDR2 reads SVGIG (reference sequence). The CDR3 spans 16 residues. The CDR3 DNA follows: TGTGCCTGGAGTGTACGCTGGGACAGGGGTGGGAATGAGCAGTTCTTC. Translating it yields CAWSVRWDRGGNEQFF.

This rearrangement joins TRBV2 to TRBJ2-5; 13 bases are shared with TRBD2. This CDR3 is built from 15 residues. V dropped 5 bases and J dropped 2; count of bases not matched to a gene: 2. The V gene's germline CDR1 is SNHLY and CDR2 FYNNEI. The CDR3, as DNA: TGTGCCAGCAGTCCACTAGCGGGGGGGCAAGAGACCCAGTACTTC. Translation: CASSPLAGGQETQYF. Based on the CDR3 plus reference TRBV2 and TRBJ2-5, the full variable domain is EPEVTQTPSHQVTQMGQEVILRCVPISNHLYFYWYRQILGQKVEFLVSFYNNEISEKSEIFDDQFSVERPDGSNFTLKIRSTKLEDSAMYFCASSPLAGGQETQYFGPGTRLLVL.

The rearrangement joins TRBV19 to TRBJ2-1, with D tentatively TRBD1 (7 bases). Trimming removed 6 bases at V and 7 bases at J, with 19 bases between. CDR1 LNHDA and CDR2 SQIVND come from the germline V gene (reference sequence). CDR3 length equals 15 residues. CDR3 bases: TGTGCCAGTAGCCCCCCAGGGGGGAGAGGGAATGAGCAGTTCTTC. Amino acid sequence: CASSPPGGRGNEQFF.

The CDR3 loop is CASSSGTHRNQPQHF. CDR3 DNA sequence: TGTGCCAGCTCATCCGGGACTCATCGCAATCAGCCCCAGCATTTT. The chain recombines TRBV18 with TRBJ1-5; maybe TRBD1 (5 bases). Per the germline V gene, CDR1 is KGHSH and CDR2 is LQKENI. Trimming took off 5 bases at V and 2 bases at J, with 13 bases between the two ends. The CDR3 has 15 residues.

The rearrangement uses TRBV4-3 and TRBJ1-2, with D perhaps matching TRBD1 (6 bases). Trimming took off 0 bases at V and 1 base at J, with 15 bases between the two ends. The germline V gene encodes CDR1 LGHNA and CDR2 YSLEER. There are 17 residues in the CDR3. The CDR3 region has the DNA TGCGCCAGCAGCCAAGATCGTACAGGGTTTCGTAACTATGGCTACACCTTC. Its translation: CASSQDRTGFRNYGYTF.

This clone was observed once. This chain links TRBV28 with TRBJ1-1, with 7 bases that match TRBD1. Germline V gene data show CDR1 as MDHEN and CDR2 as SYDVKM. Germline trimming cut 11 bases from V and 1 base from J; bases unmatched to any gene: 7. This CDR3 is built from 13 residues. CDR3 amino acids: CAATGAGNTEAFF. The CDR3 DNA follows: TGTGCCGCCACAGGGGCGGGGAACACTGAAGCTTTCTTT.

The rearrangement links TRBV5-1 to TRBJ1-2, with TRBD1 identical over 9 bases. The CDR3 loop spans 14 amino acids. Per the germline V gene, CDR1 is SGHRS and CDR2 is YFSETQ. J was trimmed by 5 bases and V by 4 bases; bases with no gene match: 6. The CDR3 coding sequence is TGCGCCAGCAGCGCAGGACAGGGGTGGTATGGCTACACCTTC. This sequence encodes CASSAGQGWYGYTF.

This clone was detected only a few times. This sequence joins TRBV7-2 and TRBJ1-2, with D possibly matching TRBD1 (6 bases). Germline V gene sequence: CDR1 SGHTA, CDR2 FQGNSA. The CDR3 loop spans 14 amino acids. Trimming shortened V by 5 bases and J by 6 bases, and 16 bases separated the two germline ends. The CDR3 sequence is CASSPPWAGDGYTF. CDR3 nucleotides: TGTGCCAGCAGCCCTCCTTGGGCAGGGGATGGCTACACCTTC.